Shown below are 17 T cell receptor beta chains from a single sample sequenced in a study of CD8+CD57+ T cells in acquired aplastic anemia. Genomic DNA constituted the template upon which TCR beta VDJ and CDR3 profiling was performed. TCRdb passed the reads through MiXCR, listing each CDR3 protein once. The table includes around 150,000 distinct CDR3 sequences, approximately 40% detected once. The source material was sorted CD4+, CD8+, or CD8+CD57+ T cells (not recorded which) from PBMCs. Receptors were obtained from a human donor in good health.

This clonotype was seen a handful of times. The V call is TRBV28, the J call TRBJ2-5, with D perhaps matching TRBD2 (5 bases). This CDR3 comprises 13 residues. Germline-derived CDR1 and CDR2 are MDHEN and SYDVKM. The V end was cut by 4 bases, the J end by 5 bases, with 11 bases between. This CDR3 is CASSSLWRETQYF. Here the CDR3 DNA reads TGTGCCAGCAGTTCACTTTGGAGGGAGACCCAGTACTTC. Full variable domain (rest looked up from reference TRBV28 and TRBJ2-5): DVKVTQSSRYLVKRTGEKVFLECVQDMDHENMFWYRQDPGLGLRLIYFSYDVKMKEKGDIPEGYSVSREKKERFSLILESASTNQTSMYLCASSSLWRETQYFGPGTRLLVL.

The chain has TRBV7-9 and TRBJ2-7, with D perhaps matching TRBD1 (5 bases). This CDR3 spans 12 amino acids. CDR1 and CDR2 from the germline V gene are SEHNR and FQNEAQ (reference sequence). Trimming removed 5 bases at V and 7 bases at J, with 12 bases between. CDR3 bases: TGTGCCAGCAGCACCCCCGCAGGGGAGCAGTACTTC. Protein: CASSTPAGEQYF.

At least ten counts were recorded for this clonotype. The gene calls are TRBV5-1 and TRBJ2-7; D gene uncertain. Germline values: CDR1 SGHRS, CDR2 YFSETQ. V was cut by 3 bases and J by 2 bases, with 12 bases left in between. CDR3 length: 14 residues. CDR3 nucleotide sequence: TGCGCCAGCAGCTCCCAGGCAGCAACCTACGAGCAGTACTTC. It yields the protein CASSSQAATYEQYF.

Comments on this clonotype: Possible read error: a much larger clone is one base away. CDR3 region: CASSIEGQSNSYSEQFF. The CDR3 coding sequence is TGTGCCAGTAGTATCGAGGGACAGAGCAACTCCTACAGTGAGCAGTTCTTC. V gene TRBV19 combines with J gene TRBJ2-1, with 7 bases matching TRBD1. Germline V CDR1 and CDR2: LNHDA, SQIVND (reference sequence). This CDR3 region has 17 residues. The full variable domain, its missing parts supplied by reference TRBV19 and TRBJ2-1, is DGGITQSPKYLFRKEGQNVTLSCEQNLNHDAMYWYRQDPGQGLRLIYYSQIVNDFQKGDIAEGYSVSREKKESFPLTVTSAQKNPTAFYLCASSIEGQSNSYSEQFFGPGTRLTVL.

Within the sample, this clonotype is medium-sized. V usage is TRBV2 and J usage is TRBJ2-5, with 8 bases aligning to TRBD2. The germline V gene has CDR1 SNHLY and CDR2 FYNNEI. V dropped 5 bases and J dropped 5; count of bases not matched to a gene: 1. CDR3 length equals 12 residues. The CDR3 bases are TGTGCCAGCAGTCGGGGGGGTGAGACCCAGTACTTC. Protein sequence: CASSRGGETQYF.

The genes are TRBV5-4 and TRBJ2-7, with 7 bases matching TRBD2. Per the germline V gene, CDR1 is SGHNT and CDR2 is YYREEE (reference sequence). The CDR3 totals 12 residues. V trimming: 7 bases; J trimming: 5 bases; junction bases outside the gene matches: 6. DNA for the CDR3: TGTGCCAGCGCCCCCCTAGCGGACGAGCAGTACTTC. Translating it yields CASAPLADEQYF.

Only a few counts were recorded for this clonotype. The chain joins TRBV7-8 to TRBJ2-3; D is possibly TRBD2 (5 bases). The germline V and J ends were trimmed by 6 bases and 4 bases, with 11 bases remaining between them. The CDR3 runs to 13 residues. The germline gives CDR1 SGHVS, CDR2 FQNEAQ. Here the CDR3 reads CASSFERPDTQYF. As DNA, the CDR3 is TGTGCCAGCAGTTTCGAGCGGCCAGATACGCAGTATTTT. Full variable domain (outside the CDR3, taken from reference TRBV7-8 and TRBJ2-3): GAGVSQSPRYKVAKRGQDVALRCDPISGHVSLFWYQQALGQGPEFLTYFQNEAQLDKSGLPSDRFFAERPEGSVSTLKIQRTQQEDSAVYLCASSFERPDTQYFGPGTRLTVL.

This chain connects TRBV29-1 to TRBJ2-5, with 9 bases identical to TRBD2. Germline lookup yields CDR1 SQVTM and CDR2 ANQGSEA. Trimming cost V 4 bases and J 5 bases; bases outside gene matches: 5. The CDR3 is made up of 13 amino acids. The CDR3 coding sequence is TGCAGCGTTGGAGCCGGGACTAGCGAGACCCAGTACTTC. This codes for CSVGAGTSETQYF.

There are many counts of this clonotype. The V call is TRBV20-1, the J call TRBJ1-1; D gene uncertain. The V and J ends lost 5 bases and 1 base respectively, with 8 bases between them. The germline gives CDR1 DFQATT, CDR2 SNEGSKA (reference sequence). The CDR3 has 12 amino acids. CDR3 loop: CSAPEWNTEAFF. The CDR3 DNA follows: TGCAGTGCTCCTGAGTGGAACACTGAAGCTTTCTTT.

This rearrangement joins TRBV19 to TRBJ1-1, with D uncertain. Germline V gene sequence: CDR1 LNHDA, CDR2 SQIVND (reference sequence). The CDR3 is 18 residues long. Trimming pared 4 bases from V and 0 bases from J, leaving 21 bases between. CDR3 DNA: TGTGCCAGTAGTACCACCAGCGGAAGGAAGGCTTTGAACACTGAAGCTTTCTTT. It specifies CASSTTSGRKALNTEAFF. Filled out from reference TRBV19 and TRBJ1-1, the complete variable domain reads DGGITQSPKYLFRKEGQNVTLSCEQNLNHDAMYWYRQDPGQGLRLIYYSQIVNDFQKGDIAEGYSVSREKKESFPLTVTSAQKNPTAFYLCASSTTSGRKALNTEAFFGQGTRLTVV.

The CDR3 sequence is CATAAGGAGANVLTF. As DNA, the CDR3 is TGTGCCACCGCTGCGGGGGGCGCTGGGGCCAACGTCCTGACTTTC. The chain recombines TRBV24-1 with TRBJ2-6; 8 bases fit TRBD2. Unmatched junction bases numbered 5, after V lost 9 bases and J lost 2 bases. Looked up from germline, CDR1 is KGHDR and CDR2 is SFDVKD. The CDR3 extends over 15 amino acids.

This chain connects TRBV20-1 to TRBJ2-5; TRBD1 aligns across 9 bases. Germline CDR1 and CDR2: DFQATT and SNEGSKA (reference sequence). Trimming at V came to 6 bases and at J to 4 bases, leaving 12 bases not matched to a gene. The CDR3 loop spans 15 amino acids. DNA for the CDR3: TGCAGTGCCTACGACCGGGACAGGGTGGGAGAGACCCAGTACTTC. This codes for CSAYDRDRVGETQYF.

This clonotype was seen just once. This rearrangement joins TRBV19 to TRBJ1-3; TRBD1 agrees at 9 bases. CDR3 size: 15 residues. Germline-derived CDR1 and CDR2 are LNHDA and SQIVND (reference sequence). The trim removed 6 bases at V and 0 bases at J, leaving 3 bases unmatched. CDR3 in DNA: TGTGCCAGTAGGAAGACAGGGGGCTCTGGAAACACCATATATTTT. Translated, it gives CASRKTGGSGNTIYF.

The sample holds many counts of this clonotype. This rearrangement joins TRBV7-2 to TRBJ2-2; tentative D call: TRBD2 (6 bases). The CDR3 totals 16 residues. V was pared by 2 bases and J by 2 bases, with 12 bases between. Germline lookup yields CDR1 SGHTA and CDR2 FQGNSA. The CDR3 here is CASSLPGGANTGELFF. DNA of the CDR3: TGTGCCAGCAGCTTACCGGGCGGGGCCAACACCGGGGAGCTGTTTTTT.

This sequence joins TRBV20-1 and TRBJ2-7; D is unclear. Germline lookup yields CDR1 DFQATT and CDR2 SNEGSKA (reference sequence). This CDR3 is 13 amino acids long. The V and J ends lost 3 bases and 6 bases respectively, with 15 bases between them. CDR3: CSASTGRISEQYF. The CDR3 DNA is TGCAGTGCTAGTACTGGACGGATTTCCGAGCAGTACTTC.

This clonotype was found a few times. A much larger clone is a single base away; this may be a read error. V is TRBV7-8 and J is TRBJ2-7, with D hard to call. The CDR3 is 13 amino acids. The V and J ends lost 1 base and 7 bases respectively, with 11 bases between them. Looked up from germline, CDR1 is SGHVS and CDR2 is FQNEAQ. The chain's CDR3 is CASSLVSAVEQYF. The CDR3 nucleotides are TGTGCCAGCAGCTTAGTATCAGCCGTGGAGCAGTACTTC.

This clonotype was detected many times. Here the CDR3 reads CATSRDKNTIYF. For the CDR3, the DNA is TGTGCCACCAGCAGAGATAAAAACACCATATATTTT. This chain joins TRBV15 and TRBJ1-3; the D is unclear. The length of the CDR3 is 12 residues. Per the germline V gene, CDR1 is LNHNV and CDR2 is YYDKDF (reference sequence). The V and J ends lost 0 bases and 6 bases respectively, with 3 bases between them.